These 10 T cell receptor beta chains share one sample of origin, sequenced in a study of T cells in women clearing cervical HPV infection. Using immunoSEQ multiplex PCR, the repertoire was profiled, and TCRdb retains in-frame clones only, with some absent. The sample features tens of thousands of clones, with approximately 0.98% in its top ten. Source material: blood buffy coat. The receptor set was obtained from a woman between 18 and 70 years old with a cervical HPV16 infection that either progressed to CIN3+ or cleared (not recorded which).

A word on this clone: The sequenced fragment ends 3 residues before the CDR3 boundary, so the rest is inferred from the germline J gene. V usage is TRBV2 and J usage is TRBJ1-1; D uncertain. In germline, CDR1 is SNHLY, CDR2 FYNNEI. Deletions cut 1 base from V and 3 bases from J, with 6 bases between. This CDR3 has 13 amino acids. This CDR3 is CASSEVQDTEAFF. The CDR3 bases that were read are TGTGCCAGCAGTGAAGTGCAGGACACTGAA.

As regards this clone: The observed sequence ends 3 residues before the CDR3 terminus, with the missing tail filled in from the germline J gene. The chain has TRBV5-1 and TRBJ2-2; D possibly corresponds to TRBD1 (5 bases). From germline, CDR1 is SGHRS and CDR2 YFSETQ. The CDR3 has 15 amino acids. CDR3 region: CASNEQVPGANVLFF. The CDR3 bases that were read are TGCGCCAGCAACGAACAGGTACCTGGGGCCAACGTG.

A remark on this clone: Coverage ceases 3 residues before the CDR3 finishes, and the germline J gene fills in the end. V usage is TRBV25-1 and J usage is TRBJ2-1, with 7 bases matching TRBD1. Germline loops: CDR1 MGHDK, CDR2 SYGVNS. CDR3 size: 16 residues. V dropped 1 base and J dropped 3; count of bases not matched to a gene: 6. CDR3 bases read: TGTGCCAGCAGTGAATCGAACCGGGACAGCTACAATGAG. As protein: CASSESNRDSYNE. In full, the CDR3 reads CASSESNRDSYNEQFF.

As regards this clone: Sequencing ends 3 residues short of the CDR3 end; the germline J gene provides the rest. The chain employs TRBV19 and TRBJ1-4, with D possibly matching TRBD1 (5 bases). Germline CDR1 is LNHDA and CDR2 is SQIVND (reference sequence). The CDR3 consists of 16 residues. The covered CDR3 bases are TGTGCCAGTAGTATACCTAGGGGTCCGGCAAATTCACCA. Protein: CASSIPRGPANSP. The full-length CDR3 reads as CASSIPRGPANSPLFF.

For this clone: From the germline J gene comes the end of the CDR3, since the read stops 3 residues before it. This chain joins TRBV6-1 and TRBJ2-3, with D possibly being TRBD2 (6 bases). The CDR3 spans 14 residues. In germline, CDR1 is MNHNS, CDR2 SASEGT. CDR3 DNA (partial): TGTGCCAGCAGTGAGGGGGGAGCCGAGGAGACG. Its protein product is CASSEGGAEET. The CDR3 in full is CASSEGGAEETQYF.

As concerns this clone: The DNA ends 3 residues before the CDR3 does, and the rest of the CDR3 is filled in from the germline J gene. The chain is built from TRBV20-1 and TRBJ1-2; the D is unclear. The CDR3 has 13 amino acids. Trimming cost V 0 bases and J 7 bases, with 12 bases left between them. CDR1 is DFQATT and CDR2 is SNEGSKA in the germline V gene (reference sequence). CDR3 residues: CSARETGLGGYTF. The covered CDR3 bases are TGCAGTGCTAGAGAAACGGGTTTGGGTGGC.

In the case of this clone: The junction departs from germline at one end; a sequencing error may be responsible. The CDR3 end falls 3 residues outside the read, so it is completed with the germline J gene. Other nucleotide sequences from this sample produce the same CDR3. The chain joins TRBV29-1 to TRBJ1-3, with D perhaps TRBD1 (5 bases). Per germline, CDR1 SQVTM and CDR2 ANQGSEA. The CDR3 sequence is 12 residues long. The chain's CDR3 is CSVGAGVDTIYF. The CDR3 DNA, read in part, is TGCAGCGTTGGCGCGGGGGTGGACACT.

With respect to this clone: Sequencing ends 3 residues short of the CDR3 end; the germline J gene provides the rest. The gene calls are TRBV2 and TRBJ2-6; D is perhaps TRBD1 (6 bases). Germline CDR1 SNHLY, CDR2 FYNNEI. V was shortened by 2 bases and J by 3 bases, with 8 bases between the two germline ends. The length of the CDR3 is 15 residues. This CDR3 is CASSEWGHGANVLTF. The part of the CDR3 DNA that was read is TGTGCCAGCAGTGAATGGGGGCATGGGGCCAACGTC.

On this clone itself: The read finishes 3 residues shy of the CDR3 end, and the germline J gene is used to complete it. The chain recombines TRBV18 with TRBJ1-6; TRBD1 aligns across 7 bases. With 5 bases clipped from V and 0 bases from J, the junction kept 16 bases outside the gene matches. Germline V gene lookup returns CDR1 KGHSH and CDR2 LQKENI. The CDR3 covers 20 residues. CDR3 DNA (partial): TGTGCCAGCTCAACCACAGGGGTTAATCCCTCAAGCTCCTATAATTCACCC. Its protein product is CASSTTGVNPSSSYNSP. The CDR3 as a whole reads CASSTTGVNPSSSYNSPLHF.

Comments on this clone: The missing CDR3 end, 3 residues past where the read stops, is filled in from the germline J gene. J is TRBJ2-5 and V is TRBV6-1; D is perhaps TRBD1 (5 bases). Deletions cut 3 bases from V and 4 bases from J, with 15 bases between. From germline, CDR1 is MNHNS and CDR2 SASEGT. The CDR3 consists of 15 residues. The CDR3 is CASSDIGAQGETQYF. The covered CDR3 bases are TGTGCCAGCAGTGATATAGGGGCGCAGGGAGAGACC.